These T cell receptor beta chains were read from a single sample in a study of T cell responses to AZD1222 COVID-19 vaccine. Profiled with immunoSEQ multiplex PCR; TCRdb holds only in-frame clones, not every one. Of over 150,000 clones listed, 85% to 95% are singletons. This material consisted of peripheral blood, taken 28 days after the second dose of the MenACWY control vaccine. Receptors originate from an adult who received the MenACWY meningococcal vaccine as a control. Each CDR3 is given with its conserved first and last residue. Fields, in order: CDR3 length, J gene, V gene, clone size, CDR3 protein. Rows may omit the clone size; those that give it use once, few, many or a size class.

length: 15
J: TRBJ1-1
V: TRBV15
size: NA
CDR3: CATSRVARANTEAFF

length: 15
J: TRBJ2-1
V: TRBV9
size: NA
CDR3: CASSVVSGAYNEQFF

length: 15
J: TRBJ1-2
V: TRBV28
size: NA
CDR3: CATLPPGTVGYGYTF

length: 15
J: TRBJ1-5
V: TRBV6-1
size: NA
CDR3: CASSEFVGFGQPQHF

length: 18
J: TRBJ2-7
V: TRBV7-2
size: NA
CDR3: CASSLPSRTGGVIYEQYF

length: 11
J: TRBJ2-7
V: TRBV3-1/TRBV3-2
size: NA
CDR3: CASSSYGEQYF

length: 15
J: TRBJ2-1
V: TRBV5-4
size: NA
CDR3: CASSLEAGGNNEQFF

length: 16
J: TRBJ1-3
V: TRBV6-6
size: NA
CDR3: CASSRTLGSSGNTIYF

length: 16
J: TRBJ2-1
V: TRBV5-6
size: NA
CDR3: CASSFFGTGAYNEQFF

length: 16
J: TRBJ2-1
V: TRBV5-1
size: NA
CDR3: CASSRLAGGSYNEQFF

length: 15
J: TRBJ2-5
V: TRBV28
size: NA
CDR3: CASSWGTSLGETQYF

length: 14
J: TRBJ1-2
V: TRBV3-1/TRBV3-2
size: NA
CDR3: CASSQLQGAYGYTF

length: 15
J: TRBJ2-5
V: TRBV7-2
size: NA
CDR3: CASRGGGGSQETQYF

length: 11
J: TRBJ1-1
V: TRBV29-1
size: NA
CDR3: CSVASTSEAFF

length: 17
J: TRBJ2-1
V: TRBV6-2/TRBV6-3
size: NA
CDR3: CASSYLAGGLSYNEQFF

length: 16
J: TRBJ2-5
V: TRBV6-2/TRBV6-3
size: once
CDR3: CASSYSGRGGRETQYF

length: 15
J: TRBJ1-1
V: TRBV5-1
size: NA
CDR3: CASSLGMGSTAEAFF

length: 16
J: TRBJ2-4
V: TRBV7-8
size: once
CDR3: CASSLEPHVAKNIQYF

length: 16
J: TRBJ1-1
V: TRBV5-6
size: once
CDR3: CASSLDLGRVNTEAFF

length: 15
J: TRBJ1-3
V: TRBV19
size: NA
CDR3: CASSDGGAGGNTIYF

length: 15
J: TRBJ1-2
V: TRBV10-3
size: NA
CDR3: CVISDRVGRSYGYTF

length: 14
J: TRBJ1-1
V: TRBV3-1/TRBV3-2
size: NA
CDR3: CASSQREGNTEAFF

length: 15
J: TRBJ1-1
V: TRBV19
size: NA
CDR3: CASIPDSYMNTEAFF

length: 14
J: TRBJ2-6
V: TRBV7-3
size: once
CDR3: CASSLGGGANVLTF

length: 13
J: TRBJ1-3
V: TRBV20-1
size: NA
CDR3: CSASVRAGNTIYF

length: 13
J: TRBJ1-1
V: TRBV29-1
size: NA
CDR3: CSVTGQTNTEAFF

length: 17
J: TRBJ2-2
V: TRBV19
size: once
CDR3: CASSVMLFRVNTGELFF

length: 17
J: TRBJ1-6
V: TRBV5-6
size: NA
CDR3: CASSTRRSRDLNSPLHF

length: 13
J: TRBJ2-5
V: TRBV3-1/TRBV3-2
size: NA
CDR3: CASSQRGEETQYF

length: 13
J: TRBJ2-7
V: TRBV5-6
size: once
CDR3: CASSLGPLYEQYF

length: 14
J: TRBJ1-1
V: TRBV29-1
size: NA
CDR3: CSVGRSQDVTEAFF

length: 13
J: TRBJ1-1
V: TRBV9
size: NA
CDR3: CASSVAINTEAFF

length: 15
J: TRBJ2-2
V: TRBV5-1
size: NA
CDR3: CASSPRAGAVGELFF

length: 14
J: TRBJ1-2
V: TRBV5-1
size: NA
CDR3: CASRQRQGWEGYTF

length: 15
J: TRBJ2-4
V: TRBV9
size: NA
CDR3: CASSPRGSGGDIQYF

length: 13
J: TRBJ2-7
V: TRBV19
size: NA
CDR3: CASSIGGSYEQYF

length: 13
J: TRBJ1-6
V: TRBV7-2
size: NA
CDR3: CASSLAVFRPLHF

length: 12
J: TRBJ1-2
V: TRBV6-2/TRBV6-3
size: NA
CDR3: CASSYSGYGYTF

length: 14
J: TRBJ1-1
V: TRBV6-1
size: NA
CDR3: CASSEAGTVTEAFF

length: 15
J: TRBJ1-2
V: TRBV3-1/TRBV3-2
size: NA
CDR3: CASSHSPDGVIGYTF

length: 13
J: TRBJ1-1
V: TRBV29-1
size: NA
CDR3: CSVVWGYGTEAFF

length: 15
J: TRBJ1-2
V: TRBV19
size: NA
CDR3: CASRYLRTETDGYTF

length: 10
J: TRBJ1-2
V: TRBV6-5
size: once
CDR3: CASSLYGYTF

length: 14
J: TRBJ1-5
V: TRBV6-5
size: NA
CDR3: CAHSDGGALLPQHF

length: 16
J: TRBJ2-5
V: TRBV5-4
size: NA
CDR3: CASSFRLAGGQETQYF

length: 17
J: TRBJ1-6
V: TRBV6-4
size: NA
CDR3: CASSDSGRGVSNSPLHF

length: 15
J: TRBJ2-7
V: TRBV6-5
size: NA
CDR3: CASSSFKLGTYEQYF

length: 13
J: TRBJ2-3
V: TRBV2
size: once
CDR3: CASSEAGLDTQYF

length: 15
J: TRBJ1-2
V: TRBV30
size: NA
CDR3: CAWSVSTGRVYGYTF

length: 13
J: TRBJ2-7
V: TRBV1
size: NA
CDR3: CTSSKDRVYEQYF

length: 14
J: TRBJ2-5
V: TRBV11-2
size: NA
CDR3: CASSSRHIQETQYF

length: 12
J: TRBJ1-1
V: TRBV10-2
size: NA
CDR3: CASSRGSTEAFF

length: 13
J: TRBJ1-2
V: TRBV3-1/TRBV3-2
size: NA
CDR3: CASSQITNYGYTF

length: 15
J: TRBJ2-7
V: TRBV4-1
size: NA
CDR3: CASSQRDRGRDEQYF